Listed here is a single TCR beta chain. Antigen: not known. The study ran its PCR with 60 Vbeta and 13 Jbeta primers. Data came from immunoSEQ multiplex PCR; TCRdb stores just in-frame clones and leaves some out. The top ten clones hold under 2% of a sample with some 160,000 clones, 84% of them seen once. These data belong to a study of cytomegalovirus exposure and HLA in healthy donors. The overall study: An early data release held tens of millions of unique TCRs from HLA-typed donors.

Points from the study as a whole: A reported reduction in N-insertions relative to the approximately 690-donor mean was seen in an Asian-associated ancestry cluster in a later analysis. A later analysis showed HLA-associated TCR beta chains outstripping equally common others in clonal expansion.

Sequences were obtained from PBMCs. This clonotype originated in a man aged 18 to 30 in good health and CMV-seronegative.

Here the CDR3 reads CASSAQGDYGYTF. The CDR3 coding sequence is TGTGCCAGCTCCGCACAGGGGGACTATGGCTACACCTTC. The chain recombines TRBV18 with TRBJ1-2; 8 positions agree with TRBD1. The CDR3 contains 13 residues. V lost 6 bases to trimming and J lost 3 bases; unmatched junction nucleotides: 3. Per the germline V gene, CDR1 is KGHSH and CDR2 is LQKENI.